The TCR beta chain under discussion was sequenced for a study of technical replicates of blood from a few donors. Assay: immunoSEQ multiplex PCR; the TCRdb copy retains only in-frame clones and omits some. The repertoire includes 50,000 to 70,000 clones, about nine tenths of them detected once, and under 5% sits in the top ten. This CDR3 region has 15 residues. V was pared by 7 bases and J by 5 bases, with 11 bases of the junction left unmatched. Per germline, CDR1 LGHNT and CDR2 FRNRAP. There are a few counts of this clone. The sample consisted of PBMCs. The rearrangement joins TRBV12-5 to TRBJ1-5; 7 positions match TRBD1. The sequence derives from a human donor in good health. Some clones in this sample may be carry-over from other donors' samples. The CDR3 DNA follows: TGTGCTAGTGCTTGGACAGGCGGGACCTATCAGCCCCAGCATTTT. Its protein is CASAWTGGTYQPQHF.